What follows are 9 T cell receptor beta chains derived from one specimen sequenced in a study of cytomegalovirus exposure and HLA in healthy donors. Repertoires were generated with immunoSEQ multiplex PCR, while TCRdb's copy carries only in-frame clones and drops some. The table has 120,000 to 150,000 clones, around 85% seen once. What was sequenced was PBMCs. Receptors originate from a man younger than 30 in good health and CMV-seronegative.

CDR3 protein: CASSLERANYGYTF. In DNA, the CDR3 is TGCGCCAGCAGCTTGGAGCGAGCTAACTATGGCTACACCTTC. The gene calls are TRBV5-1 and TRBJ1-2; D is ambiguous. Germline loops: CDR1 SGHRS, CDR2 YFSETQ. Between the trimmed V and J ends, which lost 0 bases and 0 bases, there was a span of 6 bases. The CDR3 is 14 residues long.

V usage is TRBV27 and J usage is TRBJ2-3; 8 bases agree with TRBD1. Germline-derived CDR1 and CDR2 are MNHEY and SMNVEV (reference sequence). CDR3 size: 18 residues. V was clipped by 3 bases and J by 2 bases; unmatched bases: 13. DNA for the CDR3: TGTGCCAGCAGTTTTTTAAGTGACAGGGGAGTGGCCACAGATACGCAGTATTTT. Protein sequence: CASSFLSDRGVATDTQYF.

The V gene is TRBV7-8, the J gene TRBJ2-1; D gene uncertain. This CDR3 region has 14 residues. CDR1 and CDR2 from the germline V gene are SGHVS and FQNEAQ. Trimming stripped 5 bases from V and 3 bases from J, with 11 bases between. The CDR3 region is CASSPESDYNEQFF. CDR3 in DNA: TGTGCCAGCAGCCCTGAGAGCGACTACAATGAGCAGTTCTTC.

This CDR3 reads CASSLVSGGKETQYF. The CDR3 DNA reads as TGCGCCAGCAGCTTAGTCTCAGGCGGGAAAGAGACCCAGTACTTC. The V call is TRBV5-1, the J call TRBJ2-5; tentatively, D is TRBD2 (6 bases). Per germline, CDR1 SGHRS and CDR2 YFSETQ. The CDR3 loop spans 15 amino acids. Trimming took 2 bases from V and 3 from J, leaving 14 bases between them.

The chain couples TRBV12-5 to TRBJ2-6; D not certain. Trimming pared 5 bases from V and 0 bases from J, leaving 8 bases between. Germline CDR1 LGHNT, CDR2 FRNRAP. This CDR3 has 15 amino acids. CDR3 nucleotide sequence: TGTGCTAGTGGTCCCGTCTCCTCTGGGGCCAACGTCCTGACTTTC. It yields the protein CASGPVSSGANVLTF.

A few counts support this clone. The V gene is TRBV28, the J gene TRBJ2-7, with 8 bases lining up with TRBD1. Germline V gene lookup returns CDR1 MDHEN and CDR2 SYDVKM. V trimming: 5 bases; J trimming: 0 bases; junction bases outside the gene matches: 3. CDR3 length: 14 amino acids. CDR3 sequence reads: CASSPGQVSYEQYF. Here the CDR3 DNA reads TGTGCCAGCAGTCCGGGACAGGTCTCCTACGAGCAGTACTTC.

The chain links TRBV30 to TRBJ2-3; TRBD2 is a possible D gene (5 bases). V dropped 5 bases and J dropped 0 bases, with 12 bases sitting between them. CDR1 and CDR2 from the germline V gene are GTSNPN and SVGIG (reference sequence). The CDR3 is 14 amino acids. In DNA form, the CDR3 reads TGTGCCTGGGCCCCAGCGGTTAGCACAGATACGCAGTATTTT. It specifies CAWAPAVSTDTQYF.

The gene calls are TRBV4-3 and TRBJ2-1, with no clear D. The CDR3 spans 12 residues. Germline V gene data show CDR1 as LGHNA and CDR2 as YSLEER. The ends were cut back, 2 bases at V and 6 bases at J, with 5 bases in the middle. CDR3 nucleotides: TGCGCCAGCAGCCAAAGTAGCAATGAGCAGTTCTTC. This encodes CASSQSSNEQFF.

This clone was seen a handful of times. CDR3 coding DNA: TGTGCCAGCAGCTTAGCAGGGGGGAGGGACAATGAGCAGTTCTTC. Its translation: CASSLAGGRDNEQFF. The V call is TRBV7-6, the J call TRBJ2-1; TRBD2 might be the D (7 bases). Germline V gene sequence: CDR1 SGHVS, CDR2 FNYEAQ. Between the trimmed V and J ends, which lost 0 bases and 5 bases, there was a span of 11 bases. The CDR3 is made up of 15 amino acids. Looking up the rest from reference TRBV7-6 and TRBJ2-1 gives the full variable domain: GAGVSQSPRYKVTKRGQDVALRCDPISGHVSLYWYRQALGQGPEFLTYFNYEAQQDKSGLPNDRFSAERPEGSISTLTIQRTEQRDSAMYRCASSLAGGRDNEQFFGPGTRLTVL.